This TCR beta chain was documented in a study of blood T cells in healthy people across ages. A second 7 to 11 cycle PCR used barcoded and J-beta primers. One entry per CDR3 protein results from TCRdb running MiXCR on the 5' RACE reads. This repertoire shows 1.5 million to 2 million distinct CDR3 sequences, roughly 30% found once; its top ten account for 7.7%. V shed 8 bases and J shed 0 bases, with 12 bases lying between them. The CDR3 sequence is 14 residues long. Germline V gene sequence: CDR1 SNHLY, CDR2 FYNNEI. This clonotype occurred a few times. This receptor was identified in a woman aged 30 to 39 in good health. Material for sequencing was blood. The chain links TRBV2 to TRBJ2-3; weak D call: TRBD2 (6 bases). CDR3 bases: TGTGCCAGCGGGCGGGGTGTTAGCACAGATACGCAGTATTTT. It specifies CASGRGVSTDTQYF. The whole variable domain, filled in from reference TRBV2 and TRBJ2-3, reads EPEVTQTPSHQVTQMGQEVILRCVPISNHLYFYWYRQILGQKVEFLVSFYNNEISEKSEIFDDQFSVERPDGSNFTLKIRSTKLEDSAMYFCASGRGVSTDTQYFGPGTRLTVL.